The entry below describes one TCR beta chain. Its antigen is unknown. The record has no base qualities; no much larger clone is one base away. Whole blood was collected in K2EDTA tubes by collaborating institutions according to the institutions' own protocols. For TCRbeta analysis, collaborators shipped samples as frozen whole blood, isolated PBMCs, or DNA extracted from either of those sample types. This entry belongs to a study of blood T cell repertoires in COVID-19 (dated by TCRdb to 2018 to 2020). Some background on the complete study: Samples from collaborators originated in the United States, Italy and Spain and spanned both the acute and convalescent phases of COVID-19. Samples came from the ongoing ImmuneRACE study (first 160 participants) plus 1,254 subjects from 6 global collaborators. Sample metadata almost always included a de-identified subject ID, COVID-19 status, age in years and sex. The material from the prospective study consisted of cDNA or gDNA derived from T cells, B-cell-depleted T cells, or PBMCs. The repertoires were released in a freely available public database intended as a resource for research on the immune response to SARS-CoV-2. Deeply sampled blood TCRbeta repertoires from subjects exposed to, actively infected with, or recovered from COVID-19 were included in the dataset. Where available, HLA class I and class II types were obtained from metadata supplied by the sample provider rather than from assay-based typing.

Overall study outcomes, separate from this receptor: How much clinical and demographic metadata was included differed by source and by participant, and the metadata was provided uncurated.

TCRbeta CDR3 regions were amplified from genomic DNA using the immunoSEQ Assay, a bias-controlled multiplex PCR. As for the authors' bioinformatics: The number of nucleated cells in each sample was estimated by amplification of reference gene primers within the assay. To quantify the absolute abundance of each unique TCRbeta CDR3 rearrangement, sequence reads were collapsed and filtered. For each sample, productive Simpson clonality was calculated by taking the square root of Simpson's diversity index across productive rearrangements. TCRdb's version of the immuneACCESS table is confined to in-frame rearrangements and falls short of the full clone set. An unresolved V gene accounts for under half of the shortfall where checked; the remainder is of unknown origin. D and trimming come from the DNA, and the V and J calls and clone size come from that table. The sample table holds roughly 350,000 clones, of which around 85% were seen once. Roughly 3.6% of the sample rests with the top ten.

The TCR originated in a woman aged 18-30 years with acute or convalescent COVID-19. Source material: peripheral blood.

CDR3 loop: CASSIGWTGDLNTEAFF. The DNA sequence is given as TGTGCCAGTAGTATAGGGTGGACAGGGGATTTGAACACTGAAGCTTTCTTT. The chain couples TRBV19 to TRBJ1-1, with 9 bases aligning to TRBD1. Trimming takes 1 base off V and 0 bases off J; junction bases not matched to a gene: 6. Per the germline V gene (reference sequence), LNHDA is the CDR1 and SQIVND is the CDR2. Its CDR3 holds 17 amino acids, cysteine through phenylalanine. Of the read, only the CDR3 DNA is kept; its 51 bases are in frame from base 1. The full variable domain, completed from the reference TRBV19 and TRBJ1-1 proteins outside the CDR3, reads DGGITQSPKYLFRKEGQNVTLSCEQNLNHDAMYWYRQDPGQGLRLIYYSQIVNDFQKGDIAEGYSVSREKKESFPLTVTSAQKNPTAFYLCASSIGWTGDLNTEAFFGQGTRLTVV.